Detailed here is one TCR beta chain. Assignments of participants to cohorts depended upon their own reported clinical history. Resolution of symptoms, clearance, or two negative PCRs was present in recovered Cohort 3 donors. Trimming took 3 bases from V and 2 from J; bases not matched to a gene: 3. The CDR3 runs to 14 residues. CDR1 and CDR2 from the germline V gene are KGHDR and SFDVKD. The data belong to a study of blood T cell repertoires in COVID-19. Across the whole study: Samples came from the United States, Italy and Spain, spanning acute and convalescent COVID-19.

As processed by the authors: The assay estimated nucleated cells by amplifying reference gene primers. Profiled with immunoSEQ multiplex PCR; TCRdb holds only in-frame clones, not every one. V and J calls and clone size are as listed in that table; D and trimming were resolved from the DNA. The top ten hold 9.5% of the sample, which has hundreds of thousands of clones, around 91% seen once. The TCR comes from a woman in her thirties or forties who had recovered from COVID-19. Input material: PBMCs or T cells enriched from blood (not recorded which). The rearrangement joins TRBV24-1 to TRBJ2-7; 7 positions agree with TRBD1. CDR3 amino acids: CATSDHGQAYEQYF. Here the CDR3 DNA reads TGTGCCACCAGTGATCATGGACAGGCCTACGAGCAGTACTTC.